The next 29 T cell receptor beta chains were all read from a single sample in a study of PD-L1 blockade in urothelial cancer. Specified time point: pretreatment peripheral blood. Libraries were prepared by immunoSEQ multiplex PCR; TCRdb keeps only in-frame clonotypes and omits some of them. The sample has about 52,000 clones, approximately 80% seen once; the top ten hold about 1.2%. This specimen consisted of PBMCs, obtained around atezolizumab (anti-PD-L1) treatment. Receptor source: a man aged 50-59 years with urothelial cancer.

The gene calls are TRBV5-1 and TRBJ2-2, with TRBD2 identical over 7 bases. The CDR3 is 15 amino acids. The germline gives CDR1 SGHRS, CDR2 YFSETQ. J was trimmed by 4 bases and V by 4 bases; bases with no gene match: 7. For the CDR3, the DNA is TGCGCCAGCAGCGGCACCGGGACTACCACCGGGGAGCTGTTTTTT. Translating it yields CASSGTGTTTGELFF.

This clone was picked up a small number of times. The gene calls are TRBV11-3 and TRBJ2-7, with D tentatively TRBD2 (6 bases). Between the trimmed V and J ends, which lost 5 bases and 2 bases, there was a span of 10 bases. There are 13 residues in the CDR3. Germline V gene sequence: CDR1 SGHNT, CDR2 YENEEA. The CDR3 loop is CASSPEGTYEQYF. The CDR3 DNA is TGTGCCAGCAGCCCGGAGGGCACCTACGAGCAGTACTTC.

The chain is built from TRBV7-9 and TRBJ1-1; a weak D match, TRBD1 (5 bases). Germline CDR1 reads SEHNR; CDR2 reads FQNEAQ (reference sequence). The CDR3 consists of 12 residues. Trimming took off 5 bases at V and 5 bases at J, with 9 bases between the two ends. CDR3 nucleotide sequence: TGTGCCAGCAGCACTGGGGGGACTGAAGCTTTCTTT. Amino acid sequence: CASSTGGTEAFF.

The chain carries TRBV2 and TRBJ1-5; 8 nucleotides align to TRBD1. The V and J ends lost 6 bases and 4 bases, in that order; junction bases with no gene match: 14. The CDR3 spans 17 residues. In germline, CDR1 is SNHLY, CDR2 FYNNEI. Here the CDR3 reads CASRRTGFNLRNQPQHF. As DNA, the CDR3 is TGTGCCAGCAGAAGGACAGGGTTTAATCTTAGGAATCAGCCCCAGCATTTT.

J is TRBJ2-1 and V is TRBV9; 9 positions agree with TRBD2. This CDR3 is built from 15 residues. After removal of 1 base from V and 5 bases from J, the junction contained 4 bases not matched to a gene. CDR1 is SGDLS and CDR2 is YYNGEE in the germline V gene. CDR3 bases: TGTGCCAGCAGCGTAAGGCCTAGCGGGAACAATGAGCAGTTCTTC. Translation gives CASSVRPSGNNEQFF. Full variable domain (rest looked up from reference TRBV9 and TRBJ2-1): DSGVTQTPKHLITATGQRVTLRCSPRSGDLSVYWYQQSLDQGLQFLIQYYNGEERAKGNILERFSAQQFPDLHSELNLSSLELGDSALYFCASSVRPSGNNEQFFGPGTRLTVL.

V is TRBV7-3 and J is TRBJ2-2; D possibly corresponds to TRBD1 (6 bases). Germline CDR1 and CDR2: SGHTA and FQGTGA. The length of the CDR3 is 19 residues. V lost 5 bases to trimming and J lost 1 base, with 23 bases between them. The CDR3: CASSPGAGAPKRNTGELFF. CDR3 bases: TGTGCCAGCAGCCCTGGGGCAGGGGCGCCGAAAAGGAACACCGGGGAGCTGTTTTTT.

The chain carries TRBV7-8 and TRBJ2-1; no clear D. Between the trimmed V and J ends, which lost 1 base and 3 bases, there was a span of 22 bases. This CDR3 has 19 residues. Germline V CDR1 and CDR2: SGHVS, FQNEAQ. The CDR3 loop is CASSLVGSFKPSLYNEQFF. The DNA of the CDR3 is TGTGCCAGCAGCTTAGTTGGCAGTTTTAAACCTTCTCTCTACAATGAGCAGTTCTTC.

V usage is TRBV9 and J usage is TRBJ2-5, with a tentative D call TRBD1 (6 bases). The CDR3 totals 14 residues. Germline V gene data show CDR1 as SGDLS and CDR2 as YYNGEE. Trimming left V 0 bases short and J 5 bases short, with 11 bases between. The CDR3 nucleotides read TGTGCCAGCAGCGTAGGGGCAGGGGCGGAGACCCAGTACTTC. Residues: CASSVGAGAETQYF.

This chain links TRBV25-1 with TRBJ2-3, with TRBD1 as a possible D gene (6 bases). The germline V gene encodes CDR1 MGHDK and CDR2 SYGVNS. The CDR3 consists of 15 residues. V gave up 3 bases and J gave up 3 bases, with 13 bases separating them. CDR3 in DNA: TGTGCCAGCAGTGACAGGGACACCCTGACAGATACGCAGTATTTT. This gives the protein CASSDRDTLTDTQYF.

This clone was seen just once. This chain joins TRBV11-2 and TRBJ1-4, with 9 bases aligning to TRBD1. The CDR3 runs to 15 residues. Germline CDR1 reads SGHAT; CDR2 reads FQNNGV. V shed 4 bases and J 8 bases; nucleotides not matched to a gene: 8. CDR3 in DNA: TGTGCCAGCAGCTCGACCGGGACAGGGTCGGAAAAACTGTTTTTT. Translation: CASSSTGTGSEKLFF.

The chain employs TRBV6-5 and TRBJ2-5, with 12 bases fitting TRBD2. The germline CDR1 and CDR2 sequences are MNHEY and SVGAGI. With V trimmed by 2 bases and J by 5 bases, 6 bases remained unmatched. The CDR3 has 16 amino acids. The CDR3 region is CASSYLAGGPFETQYF. The CDR3 DNA sequence: TGTGCCAGCAGTTACCTAGCGGGGGGGCCCTTCGAGACCCAGTACTTC.

The V and J genes are TRBV7-9 and TRBJ2-1; 9 bases agree with TRBD2. CDR3 size: 14 residues. J gave up 7 bases and V 7 bases, and 8 bases lay outside the gene matches. Germline lookup yields CDR1 SEHNR and CDR2 FQNEAQ (reference sequence). CDR3: CASTSGGSGNEQFF. CDR3 DNA sequence: TGTGCCAGCACCAGCGGGGGGTCCGGGAATGAGCAGTTCTTC.

The chain recombines TRBV7-9 with TRBJ1-2; D might be TRBD1 (6 bases). Trimming removed 6 bases from V and 4 bases from J, with 21 bases in between. Germline CDR1 and CDR2: SEHNR and FQNEAQ (reference sequence). CDR3 size: 16 residues. The DNA of the CDR3 is TGTGCCAGCAGGGAGGAACAGGGTCTTTCCGGCTATGGCTACACCTTC. Encoded protein: CASREEQGLSGYGYTF. Looking up the rest from reference TRBV7-9 and TRBJ1-2 gives the full variable domain: DTGVSQNPRHKITKRGQNVTFRCDPISEHNRLYWYRQTLGQGPEFLTYFQNEAQLEKSRLLSDRFSAERPKGSFSTLEIQRTEQGDSAMYLCASREEQGLSGYGYTFGSGTRLTVV.

This clone was seen only once. The gene calls are TRBV10-2 and TRBJ1-1; tentative D call: TRBD1 (5 bases). The germline CDR1 and CDR2 sequences are WSHSY and SAAADI. V shed 3 bases and J shed 6 bases, with 26 bases lying between them. The CDR3 extends over 18 amino acids. The CDR3 bases are TGCGCCAGCAGTGAAGAGTTTCCGACCTACCGGGGGGGAGCTGAAGCTTTCTTT. Protein product: CASSEEFPTYRGGAEAFF.

The chain combines TRBV5-6 with TRBJ2-7; D possibly corresponds to TRBD2 (6 bases). The ends were cut back, 5 bases at V and 5 bases at J, with 20 bases in the middle. The CDR3 runs to 15 residues. In germline, CDR1 is SGHDT, CDR2 YYEEEE. The CDR3 bases are TGTGCCAGCAGGTTGAGGCGGGGTCACTTAGACGAGCAGTACTTC. Translation: CASRLRRGHLDEQYF.

This sequence joins TRBV7-8 and TRBJ1-3; the match to TRBD1 covers 7 bases. The germline gives CDR1 SGHVS, CDR2 FQNEAQ. The J segment lost 0 bases and the V segment lost 3 bases, leaving 2 bases of the junction unmatched. The CDR3 is made up of 15 amino acids. CDR3: CASSLNRGSGNTIYF. In nucleotides, the CDR3 is TGTGCCAGCAGCTTGAACAGGGGCTCTGGAAACACCATATATTTT.

This chain uses TRBV19 with TRBJ2-2, with D perhaps matching TRBD2 (6 bases). Germline values: CDR1 LNHDA, CDR2 SQIVND (reference sequence). The CDR3 is 17 amino acids. Trimming cost V 2 bases and J 4 bases, with 17 bases left between them. The CDR3 sequence is CASSIKNSGLSTGELFF. CDR3 bases: TGTGCCAGTAGTATAAAAAATTCAGGACTAAGCACCGGGGAGCTGTTTTTT. The full variable domain, its missing parts supplied by reference TRBV19 and TRBJ2-2, is DGGITQSPKYLFRKEGQNVTLSCEQNLNHDAMYWYRQDPGQGLRLIYYSQIVNDFQKGDIAEGYSVSREKKESFPLTVTSAQKNPTAFYLCASSIKNSGLSTGELFFGEGSRLTVL.

J is TRBJ2-7 and V is TRBV5-4; 10 nucleotides line up with TRBD1. The CDR3 covers 13 residues. The V and J ends lost 3 bases and 6 bases, in that order; junction bases with no gene match: 3. CDR1 and CDR2 from the germline V gene are SGHNT and YYREEE (reference sequence). CDR3 nucleotide sequence: TGTGCCAGCAGCTGGGACAGGGGACTCGAGCAGTACTTC. As protein: CASSWDRGLEQYF. The whole variable domain, remainder taken from reference TRBV5-4 and TRBJ2-7, is ETGVTQSPTHLIKTRGQQVTLRCSSQSGHNTVSWYQQALGQGPQFIFQYYREEENGRGNFPPRFSGLQFPNYSSELNVNALELDDSALYLCASSWDRGLEQYFGPGTRLTVT.

The CDR3 reads CASSFETGGFGGAFF. The CDR3 DNA sequence: TGTGCCAGCAGTTTCGAGACAGGGGGCTTCGGCGGAGCTTTCTTT. The chain recombines TRBV27 with TRBJ1-1; 10 bases align to TRBD1. The ends lost 3 bases at V and 10 bases at J; junction bases unmatched: 11. Germline V CDR1 and CDR2: MNHEY, SMNVEV (reference sequence). CDR3 size: 15 residues.

This chain joins TRBV30 and TRBJ2-1; D may be TRBD1 (6 bases). This CDR3 is 15 amino acids long. Germline V CDR1 and CDR2: GTSNPN, SVGIG (reference sequence). The CDR3 DNA sequence: TGTGCTCTAGGGACCACAGGGAGCTCCTACAATGAGCAGTTCTTC. This sequence encodes CALGTTGSSYNEQFF.

Here the CDR3 DNA reads TGTGCCAGCGGGGGGGACGGGACCTACAATGAGCAGTTCTTC. Translating gives CASGGDGTYNEQFF. This sequence joins TRBV27 and TRBJ2-1; 7 nucleotides match TRBD2. V lost 8 bases and J lost 2; bases outside the gene matches: 6. The germline CDR1 and CDR2 sequences are MNHEY and SMNVEV (reference sequence). The CDR3 runs 14 residues.

V gene TRBV6-6 combines with J gene TRBJ1-2; D is ambiguous. V lost 2 bases and J 6 bases, leaving 13 bases between the germline ends. CDR3 length: 14 residues. The V gene's germline CDR1 is MNHNY and CDR2 SVGAGI (reference sequence). The CDR3 is CASSYDTGKDGYTF. The CDR3 coding sequence is TGTGCCAGCAGTTACGACACTGGCAAAGATGGCTACACCTTC.

This chain links TRBV7-9 with TRBJ1-4, with TRBD1 matching over 8 bases. V trimming: 6 bases; J trimming: 7 bases; junction bases outside the gene matches: 7. The CDR3 runs 14 residues. Germline lookup yields CDR1 SEHNR and CDR2 FQNEAQ (reference sequence). CDR3 nucleotides: TGTGCCAGCAGGCCCTGGACAGGGCTTGAAAAACTGTTTTTT. Residues: CASRPWTGLEKLFF.

V gene TRBV27 combines with J gene TRBJ1-5; no reliable D call. The ends were cut back, 5 bases at V and 0 bases at J, with 20 bases in the middle. The CDR3 loop spans 18 amino acids. Germline V gene data show CDR1 as MNHEY and CDR2 as SMNVEV (reference sequence). This CDR3 reads CASSPQAVASYSNQPQHF. The CDR3 DNA reads TGTGCCAGCAGTCCCCAGGCCGTGGCAAGTTATAGCAATCAGCCCCAGCATTTT.

The CDR3 sequence: CASSYPQVPTDCTDTQYF. The CDR3 nucleotides read TGTGCCAGCAGTTACCCCCAAGTTCCGACTGATTGCACAGATACGCAGTATTTT. V gene TRBV6-8 combines with J gene TRBJ2-3, with D unclear. Deletions cut 2 bases from V and 1 base from J, with 19 bases between. Per germline, CDR1 MNHGY and CDR2 SAAAGT. CDR3 size: 18 residues.

The chain couples TRBV4-3 to TRBJ2-1; 11 bases agree with TRBD2. There are 16 residues in the CDR3. Germline trimming cut 1 base from V and 8 bases from J; bases unmatched to any gene: 7. Germline lookup yields CDR1 LGHNA and CDR2 YSLEER. This chain's CDR3 is CASSQAGTSGGHEQFF. CDR3 DNA sequence: TGCGCCAGCAGCCAAGCCGGGACTAGCGGAGGCCATGAGCAGTTCTTC.

The chain joins TRBV7-9 to TRBJ2-3; D is ambiguous. The germline gives CDR1 SEHNR, CDR2 FQNEAQ (reference sequence). The V and J ends lost 6 bases and 1 base respectively, with 14 bases between them. CDR3 length: 15 residues. The CDR3 is CASRYLRVGTDTQYF. The CDR3 DNA reads TGTGCCAGCAGGTACCTTCGGGTGGGCACAGATACGCAGTATTTT.

V usage is TRBV18 and J usage is TRBJ2-5; D perhaps matches TRBD1 (6 bases). Trimming pared 5 bases from V and 3 bases from J, leaving 10 bases between. The CDR3 contains 13 residues. The V gene's germline CDR1 is KGHSH and CDR2 LQKENI. In nucleotides, the CDR3 is TGTGCCAGCTCATTAAACAGGGAAGAGACCCAGTACTTC. Its protein is CASSLNREETQYF.

This clone was detected once. CDR3 in amino acids: CAISEGGRLQETQYF. DNA of the CDR3: TGTGCCATCAGTGAGGGGGGGAGACTTCAAGAGACCCAGTACTTC. This chain connects TRBV10-3 to TRBJ2-5; D is perhaps TRBD2 (6 bases). The CDR3 sequence is 15 residues long. The V gene lost 2 bases and the J gene lost 2 bases, with 12 bases spanning the gap. Germline V lookup: CDR1 ENHRY, CDR2 SYGVKD.